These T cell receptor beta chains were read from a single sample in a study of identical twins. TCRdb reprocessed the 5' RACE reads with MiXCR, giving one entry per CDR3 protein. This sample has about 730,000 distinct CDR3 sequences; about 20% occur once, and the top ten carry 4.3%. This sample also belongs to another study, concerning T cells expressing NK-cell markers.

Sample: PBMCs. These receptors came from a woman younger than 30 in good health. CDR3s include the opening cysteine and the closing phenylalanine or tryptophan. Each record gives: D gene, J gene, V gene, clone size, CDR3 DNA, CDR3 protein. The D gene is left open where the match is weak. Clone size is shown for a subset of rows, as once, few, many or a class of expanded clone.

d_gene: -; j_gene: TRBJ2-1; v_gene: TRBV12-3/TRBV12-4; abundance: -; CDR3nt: TGTGCCAGCAGTTTTGGCACGGGGAATGAGCAGTTCTTC; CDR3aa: CASSFGTGNEQFF
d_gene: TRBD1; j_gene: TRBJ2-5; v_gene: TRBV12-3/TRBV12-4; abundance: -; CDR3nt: TGTGCCAGCAGTGCAACCGGGACAGGGCAAGAGACCCAGTACTTC; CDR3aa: CASSATGTGQETQYF
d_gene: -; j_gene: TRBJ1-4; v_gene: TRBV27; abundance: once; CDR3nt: TGTGCCAGCGCCCTGGGAGCAACTAATGAAAAACTGTTTTTT; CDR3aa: CASALGATNEKLFF
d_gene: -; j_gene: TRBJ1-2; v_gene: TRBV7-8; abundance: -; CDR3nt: TGTGCCAGCAGCTTCATGGCAGGGGAGTATGGCTACACCTTC; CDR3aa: CASSFMAGEYGYTF
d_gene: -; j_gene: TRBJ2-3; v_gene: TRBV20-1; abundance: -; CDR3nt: TGCAGTGCTAGGAATCAACAAGGGGGTACGCAGTATTTT; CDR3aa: CSARNQQGGTQYF
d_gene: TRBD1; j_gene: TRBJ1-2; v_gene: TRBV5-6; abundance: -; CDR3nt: TGTGCCAGCAGCTTGCTAACGGACAGGGCTAACTATGGCTACACCTTC; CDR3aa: CASSLLTDRANYGYTF
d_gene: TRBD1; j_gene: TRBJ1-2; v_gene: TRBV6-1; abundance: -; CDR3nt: TGTGCCACCCGGGGACAGTCAACGGGAGGCTACACCTTC; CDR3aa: CATRGQSTGGYTF
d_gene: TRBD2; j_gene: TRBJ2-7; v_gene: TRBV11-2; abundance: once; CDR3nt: TGTGCCAGCAAAACATGGCGGGAGGTCTACGAGCAGTACTTC; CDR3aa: CASKTWREVYEQYF
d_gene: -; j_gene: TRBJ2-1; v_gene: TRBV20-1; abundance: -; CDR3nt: TGCAGTGCTAGAATCGGTAATAGTCAGTTCTTC; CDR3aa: CSARIGNSQFF
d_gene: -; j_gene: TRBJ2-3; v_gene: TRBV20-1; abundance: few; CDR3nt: TGCAGTGCTAGAGTGGGACCTTCCACAGATACGCAGTATTTT; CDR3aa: CSARVGPSTDTQYF
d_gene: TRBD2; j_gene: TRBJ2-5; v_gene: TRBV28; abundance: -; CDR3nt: TGTGCCAGCAGTTTAAGGCTAGCGGGAGTCGAGACCCAGTACTTC; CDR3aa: CASSLRLAGVETQYF
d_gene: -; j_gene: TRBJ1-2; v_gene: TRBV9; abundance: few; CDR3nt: TGTGCCAGCAGCGTAGATCCCCTCAGTGGCTACACCTTC; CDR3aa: CASSVDPLSGYTF